The source of this TCR beta chain is a study of response to subunit inactivated influenza vaccine. Study results and limitations: After each seasonal influenza vaccination, few new T cells are recruited, the authors suggested.

In the case of this clonotype: Antigen: not known.

This CDR3 region has 16 residues. V lost 0 bases, J lost 8 bases, and 14 bases lay in between. Germline loops: CDR1 LGHNA, CDR2 YNFKEQ. Using its own MiXCR run on the RT-PCR reads, TCRdb lists one record per CDR3 protein. There are around 750,000 distinct CDR3 sequences in the sample; approximately 21% occur only once, and roughly 10% lies in the top ten. The clonotype originates from a man aged 50-59 years who received an inactivated influenza vaccine. Sequenced here: PBMCs from blood, sampled around 5 days after vaccination. V usage is TRBV4-2 and J usage is TRBJ1-6, with a possible D match to TRBD1 (5 bases). CDR3 protein: CASSQDWGRVDSPLHF. CDR3 bases: TGTGCCAGCAGCCAAGATTGGGGCAGGGTTGATTCACCCCTCCACTTT.